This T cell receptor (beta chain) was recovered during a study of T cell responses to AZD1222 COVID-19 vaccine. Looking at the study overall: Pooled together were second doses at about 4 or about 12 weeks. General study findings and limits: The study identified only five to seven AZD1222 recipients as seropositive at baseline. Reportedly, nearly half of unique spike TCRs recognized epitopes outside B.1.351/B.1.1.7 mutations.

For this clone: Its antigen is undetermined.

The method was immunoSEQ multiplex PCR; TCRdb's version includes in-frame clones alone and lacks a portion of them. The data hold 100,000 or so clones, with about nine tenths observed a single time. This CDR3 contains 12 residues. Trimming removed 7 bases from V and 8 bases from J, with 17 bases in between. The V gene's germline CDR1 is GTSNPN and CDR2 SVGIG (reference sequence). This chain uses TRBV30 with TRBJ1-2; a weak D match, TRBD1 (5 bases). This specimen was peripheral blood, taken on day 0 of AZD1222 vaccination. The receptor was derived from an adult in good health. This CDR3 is CASEGDPRGYTF. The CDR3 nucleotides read TGTGCCTCCGAAGGGGACCCGAGGGGCTACACCTTC.